This T cell receptor beta chain was recovered during a study of a mutant IDH1 vaccine in newly diagnosed glioma. On the study more broadly: There were roughly 62% males and around 40% females among treated patients, whose mean age was 40.4 years. Antecedent treatment encompassed radiotherapy, temozolomide, or their combination; the majority received both. Overall study findings and caveats: Changes to the top peripheral T cell clonotypes appeared unrelated to pseudoprogression.

Time point specified: baseline, week 1 (first vaccination visit). The treatment here: pre-vaccination baseline after standard-of-care therapy. Worth noting for this clone: Its target is unknown.

CDR3 size: 14 residues. The V end lost 4 bases, the J end lost 0 bases, and 8 bases lay between the germline ends. Looked up from germline, CDR1 is SGHNT and CDR2 is YYREEE (reference sequence). Produced via immunoSEQ multiplex PCR; TCRdb's table is partial and in-frame only. Here the sample spans around 63,000 clones, more than 85% being singletons. The source of this sequence is a man aged 50 to 59 with glioma. The chain carries TRBV5-4 and TRBJ1-3, with no clear D. The sequences come from PBMCs, collected from a glioma patient treated with radiotherapy, temozolomide or both. CDR3 sequence (DNA): TGTGCCAGCAGCATCCTGGCCTCTGGAAACACCATATATTTT. Amino acid sequence: CASSILASGNTIYF.